The source of this T cell receptor beta chain is a study of beta chain features in type 1 diabetes (dated by TCRdb to 2017 to 2018). About the full investigation: Mean age, gender distribution, total cell number and subset yield did not differ between patients and healthy donors. A total of just under 110,000,000 sorted cells were examined across all samples, and RNA yield correlated strongly with the number of cells per subset. In the study, recently diagnosed type 1 diabetes patients and matched healthy donors were compared on the TCRB repertoires of their sorted circulating CD4+ T cell subsets. Regulatory and stem cell-like memory subsets were obtained from only 8 patients and about 8 healthy donors, while naive and central memory subsets were obtained from all 28 donors. Summary of the overall study and its limitations: HLA sub-analyses involved small numbers of individuals, so any influence of HLA type on TCRB rearrangement remained unresolved. In all four CD4+ subsets, TCRB CDR3 length was moderately but significantly shorter in type 1 diabetes patients. PCR may preferentially amplify shorter templates, but because patient and control samples were amplified and corrected together, any resulting skew would affect both groups equally. Because cDNA was sequenced instead of genomic DNA, highly expressing activated cells could be over-represented, though the groups showed no difference in activation or CD3 levels. Naive, central memory and regulatory TCRB repertoires appeared to be more similar among patients than among healthy donors. Patients with type 1 diabetes made fewer insertions and deleted more nucleotides at VDJ recombination sites, implying thymic rearrangement abnormalities.

A single peripheral blood draw of approximately 0.11 L on average was collected from each donor into heparinised tubes. Using a panel that included CD45RO, CCR7, CD25, CD127, CD95 and CD27, naive, central memory, regulatory and stem cell-like memory CD4+ T cells were sorted on a BD FACSAria II. All sorted populations exceeded 95% purity. PBMCs were separated immediately by Lymphoprep density gradient centrifugation and were stained directly, without being cultured. To minimize batch effects, samples were stained and sorted in pairs, one healthy donor with one patient per experiment. CDR1 GTSNPN and CDR2 SVGIG were looked up in the germline V gene (reference sequence). From cysteine to phenylalanine, the CDR3 is 12 amino acids long. The DNA shown is the 36-base CDR3, in frame from base 1. V is pruned by 4 bases and J by 5 bases, leaving 1 base of the junction without a gene match. Concerning this clone: It has no known antigen specificity. Base-call qualities are not available, and no considerably larger clone is one nucleotide away.

The entire amount of isolated RNA was reverse transcribed using the High Capacity cDNA Reverse Transcription Kit, so the sequenced TCRB transcripts were expressed ones. Naive, central memory and regulatory T cell samples underwent deep immunoSEQ sequencing, averaging about 3.3 million total reads per sample. After sorted cells were lysed in RLT buffer, RNA was extracted with DNase-treated RNeasy Micro or Mini kits, with the choice depending on cell number. Each cell subset was processed separately to prevent cross-contamination, with patient and healthy donor samples processed together. The immunoSEQ multiplex PCR was used to amplify TCRB sequences from cDNA, generating 87-bp fragments that spanned the CDR3 region. Sequencing of the amplicons was performed on the Illumina HiSeq platform. The study's processing was this. PCR bias was corrected computationally using synthetic template baselines, and reads within Hamming distance 2 were collapsed, with unmergeable singletons discarded. Reads were aligned against IMGT so that V, D and J genes, CDR3 length and insertions or deletions at six rearrangement sites could be assigned. Within each subset, clonotype counts were normalized to sorted cell number, and only after that were true diversity and Gini coefficients computed with the tcR R package. The overlap coefficient, calculated on TCRB nucleotide sequences, was used to measure repertoire sharing. As a proxy for the pre-selection repertoire, out-of-frame TCRB sequences from naive cells were analyzed. As stored in TCRdb, this immuneACCESS dataset retains in-frame rearrangements with V and J assigned. A fraction of the clones does not appear; measured against another copy, unresolved V genes explain less than half of the discrepancy, and the remainder lacks a known reason. The DNA was the basis for D and trimming; V, J and clone size are from that table. The sample data list around 260,000 clones, and around 21% of these were observed just once. Clones ranked in the top ten supply 0.025% to 0.035% of the sample.

What was sequenced was naive CD4+ T cells from blood. The sample's cell subset or site, from its label and the paper: true naive CD4+ T cells. The receptor comes from a woman aged 40 to 50 with type 1 diabetes. The receptor chain draws on TRBV30 and TRBJ2-1, with 8 central nucleotides matching TRBD2. CDR3 sequence: CAWTSGHNEQFF. The DNA sequence is as follows: TGTGCCTGGACTAGCGGGCACAATGAGCAGTTCTTC.